The 14 T cell receptor beta chains given below trace back to one sample, sequenced in a study of cytomegalovirus exposure and HLA in healthy donors. Primers included in the PCR were 60 Vbeta and 13 Jbeta primers. The protocol was immunoSEQ multiplex PCR, while the TCRdb copy is restricted to in-frame clones and leaves out a portion. Seen here are about 140,000 clones, roughly 80% observed once, and the top ten hold around 10%. Sequencing was performed on PBMCs. The receptors originated from a woman aged 45-65 years in good health and CMV-seropositive.

V and J are TRBV9 and TRBJ1-1, with 8 bases aligning to TRBD1. CDR3 length equals 16 residues. In germline, CDR1 is SGDLS, CDR2 YYNGEE. With V trimmed by 5 bases and J by 1 base, 10 bases remained unmatched. CDR3 nucleotide sequence: TGTGCCAGCAGTCATAACCACGACAGGGGGAACACTGAAGCTTTCTTT. Protein product: CASSHNHDRGNTEAFF.

Points on this clone: The same CDR3 is also encoded by other DNA sequences in this sample. The chain recombines TRBV28 with TRBJ1-2; D unresolved. This CDR3 region has 13 residues. Germline V gene lookup returns CDR1 MDHEN and CDR2 SYDVKM. Trimming pared 6 bases from V and 8 bases from J, leaving 16 bases between. CDR3 DNA sequence: TGTGCCAGCAGCTCCGGCGGGTTGTACGGCTACACCTTC. As protein: CASSSGGLYGYTF.

The V and J genes are TRBV29-1 and TRBJ1-2; no reliable D call. The CDR3 sequence is 11 residues long. The V end lost 5 bases, the J end lost 1 base, and 5 bases lay between the germline ends. Germline V gene lookup returns CDR1 SQVTM and CDR2 ANQGSEA. CDR3: CSVRDNYGYTF. As DNA, the CDR3 is TGCAGCGTTCGGGATAACTATGGCTACACCTTC. The full variable domain, rest sourced from reference TRBV29-1 and TRBJ1-2, is SAVISQKPSRDICQRGTSLTIQCQVDSQVTMMFWYRQQPGQSLTLIATANQGSEATYESGFVIDKFPISRPNLTFSTLTVSNMSPEDSSIYLCSVRDNYGYTFGSGTRLTVV.

This clone has only one observation. V gene TRBV5-6 combines with J gene TRBJ2-5; D is possibly TRBD2 (5 bases). CDR3 length: 16 amino acids. Trimming removed 0 bases at V and 1 base at J, with 13 bases between. The germline V gene encodes CDR1 SGHDT and CDR2 YYEEEE. CDR3 sequence: CASSLERDYFQETQYF. The CDR3 DNA is TGTGCCAGCAGCTTGGAGCGCGACTATTTCCAAGAGACCCAGTACTTC. Based on the CDR3 plus reference TRBV5-6 and TRBJ2-5, the full variable domain is DAGVTQSPTHLIKTRGQQVTLRCSPKSGHDTVSWYQQALGQGPQFIFQYYEEEERQRGNFPDRFSGHQFPNYSSELNVNALLLGDSALYLCASSLERDYFQETQYFGPGTRLLVL.

This clone was seen a handful of times. This rearrangement joins TRBV9 to TRBJ2-5, with TRBD2 identical over 10 bases. Germline V gives CDR1 SGDLS, CDR2 YYNGEE. V lost 0 bases, J lost 2 bases, and 1 base stayed unmatched. This CDR3 region has 15 residues. CDR3 DNA: TGTGCCAGCAGCGTAGGGACTAGCGGTCAAGAGACCCAGTACTTC. Translation: CASSVGTSGQETQYF.

The rearrangement uses TRBV4-3 and TRBJ2-5; a weak D match, TRBD1 (5 bases). V was clipped by 1 base and J by 4 bases, with 10 bases between them. Per the germline V gene, CDR1 is LGHNA and CDR2 is YSLEER. There are 14 residues in the CDR3. In DNA, the CDR3 is TGCGCCAGCAGCCAAGCTCCAGGGCGAGAGACCCAGTACTTC. This codes for CASSQAPGRETQYF.

The chain joins TRBV29-1 to TRBJ2-1, with D possibly being TRBD2 (5 bases). Germline CDR1 is SQVTM and CDR2 is ANQGSEA. The CDR3 has 12 amino acids. V dropped 4 bases and J dropped 4 bases, with 8 bases sitting between them. CDR3 amino acids: CSVGEIYNEQFF. Written as DNA, the CDR3 is TGCAGCGTTGGGGAGATTTACAATGAGCAGTTCTTC.

This chain connects TRBV7-9 to TRBJ2-1; 10 bases are a match to TRBD2. The CDR3 length is 15 residues. Germline CDR1 SEHNR, CDR2 FQNEAQ (reference sequence). Here the CDR3 DNA reads TGTGCGTCTCAGGTACTAGCGGGGAGGTACAATGAGCAGTTCTTC. It specifies CASQVLAGRYNEQFF.

The chain is built from TRBV29-1 and TRBJ1-4; 7 bases line up with TRBD1. Germline V gene data show CDR1 as SQVTM and CDR2 as ANQGSEA. CDR3 length: 13 residues. Trimming removed 5 bases from V and 5 bases from J; junction bases left unmatched: 5. This chain's CDR3 is CSVKQGRNEKLFF. The CDR3 nucleotides read TGCAGCGTTAAACAGGGGCGGAATGAAAAACTGTTTTTT.

The gene calls are TRBV6-1 and TRBJ1-2; D gene uncertain. CDR3 size: 14 residues. Trimming removed 2 bases from V and 4 bases from J, with 11 bases in between. Germline assignment: CDR1 MNHNS and CDR2 SASEGT. In DNA form, the CDR3 reads TGTGCCAGCAGTGAAAGAAGCCAATCCTATGGCTACACCTTC. Translating it yields CASSERSQSYGYTF.

The chain links TRBV5-1 to TRBJ2-1, with 8 nucleotides matching TRBD1. Germline-derived CDR1 and CDR2 are SGHRS and YFSETQ. The J segment lost 6 bases and the V segment lost 4 bases, leaving 3 bases of the junction unmatched. The CDR3 contains 13 residues. For the CDR3, the DNA is TGCGCCAGCAGCGCCGGGACAGGCAATGAGCAGTTCTTC. This encodes CASSAGTGNEQFF.

J is TRBJ1-6 and V is TRBV7-2; a possible D gene is TRBD1 (6 bases). V was pared by 7 bases and J by 3 bases, with 16 bases between. Germline CDR1 reads SGHTA; CDR2 reads FQGNSA. This CDR3 spans 16 amino acids. DNA of the CDR3: TGTGCCAGCAACCGAGCGACAGGAGACTATAATTCACCCCTCCACTTT. This sequence encodes CASNRATGDYNSPLHF.

This clone was observed a few times. V usage is TRBV7-9 and J usage is TRBJ1-1; D gene unclear. The CDR3 spans 12 residues. From germline, CDR1 is SEHNR and CDR2 FQNEAQ (reference sequence). Trimming took 5 bases from V and 8 from J, leaving 12 bases between them. In DNA form, the CDR3 reads TGTGCCAGCAGCCCCCCGCCCACAGAAGCTTTCTTT. Its protein is CASSPPPTEAFF.

CDR3 protein: CASSTDRGKYF. The CDR3, as DNA: TGTGCCAGCAGTACGGACAGGGGTAAGTACTTC. V gene TRBV6-5 combines with J gene TRBJ2-7, with TRBD1 identical over 9 bases. This CDR3 has 11 residues. V dropped 5 bases and J dropped 11; count of bases not matched to a gene: 4. The germline V gene encodes CDR1 MNHEY and CDR2 SVGAGI.